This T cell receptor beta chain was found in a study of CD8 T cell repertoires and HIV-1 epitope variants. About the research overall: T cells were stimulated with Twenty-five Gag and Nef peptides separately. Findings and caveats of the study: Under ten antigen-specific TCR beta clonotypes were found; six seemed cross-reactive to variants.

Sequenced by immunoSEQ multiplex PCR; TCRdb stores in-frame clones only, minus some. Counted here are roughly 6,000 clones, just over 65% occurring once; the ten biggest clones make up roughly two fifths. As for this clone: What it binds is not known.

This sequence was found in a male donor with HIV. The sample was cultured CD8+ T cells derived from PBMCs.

CDR3 DNA sequence: TGCGCCAGCAGCTTATCCCCCCCGGGACAGCGTAATGAAAAACTGTTTTTT. Translating it yields CASSLSPPGQRNEKLFF. This rearrangement joins TRBV5-1 to TRBJ1-4; TRBD1 matches 7 bases. The ends lost 2 bases at V and 4 bases at J; junction bases unmatched: 11. This CDR3 has 17 residues. In germline, CDR1 is SGHRS, CDR2 YFSETQ.